This T cell receptor beta chain was recorded in a study of vaccination effects on CD4 cells after COVID-19. To note about this clone: The antigen is undetermined.

The CDR3 is made up of 14 amino acids. Per the germline V gene, CDR1 is MRHNA and CDR2 is SNTAGT. V dropped 6 bases and J dropped 2; count of bases not matched to a gene: 3. Antigen-specific CD4+ T cell clonotypes were called by their expansion after viral peptide-pool culture in ViraFEST. Cells that had been cultured for less than 13 days were the source of isolated CD4+ T cells. Participants completed two doses of the BNT162b2 or mRNA-1273 vaccine. Libraries were prepared by immunoSEQ multiplex PCR; TCRdb keeps only in-frame clonotypes and omits some of them. The repertoire holds approximately 61,000 clones, with around four fifths as singletons.

The chain has TRBV6-4 and TRBJ2-2, with 7 bases aligning to TRBD1. The sequencing used CD4+ T cells from PBMCs cultured with HCoV-229E spike peptides, collected after COVID-19 vaccination. This clonotype was sampled from a human donor who received a COVID-19 vaccine. CDR3 sequence: CASRGTANTGELFF. The CDR3 DNA follows: TGTGCCAGCAGGGGGACAGCTAACACCGGGGAGCTGTTTTTT.